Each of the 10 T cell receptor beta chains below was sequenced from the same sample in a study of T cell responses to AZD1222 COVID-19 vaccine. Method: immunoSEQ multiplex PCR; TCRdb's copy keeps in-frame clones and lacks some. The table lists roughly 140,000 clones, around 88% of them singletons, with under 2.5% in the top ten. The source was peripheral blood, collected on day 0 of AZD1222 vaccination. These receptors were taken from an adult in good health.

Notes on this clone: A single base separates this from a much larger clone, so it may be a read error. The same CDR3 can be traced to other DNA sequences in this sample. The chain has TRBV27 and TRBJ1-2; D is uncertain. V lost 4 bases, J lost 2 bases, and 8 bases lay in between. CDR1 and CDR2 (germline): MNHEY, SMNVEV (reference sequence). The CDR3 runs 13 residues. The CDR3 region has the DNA TGTGCCAGCAGTTCGGACGGGAACTATGGCTACACCTTC. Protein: CASSSDGNYGYTF.

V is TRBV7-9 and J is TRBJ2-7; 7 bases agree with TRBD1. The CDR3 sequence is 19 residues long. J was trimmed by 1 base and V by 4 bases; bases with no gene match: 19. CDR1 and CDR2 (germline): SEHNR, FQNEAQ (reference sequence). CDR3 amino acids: CASSSPVQRTGRISYEQYF. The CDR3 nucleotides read TGTGCCAGCAGCTCCCCGGTGCAAAGGACAGGTCGCATTTCCTACGAGCAGTACTTC.

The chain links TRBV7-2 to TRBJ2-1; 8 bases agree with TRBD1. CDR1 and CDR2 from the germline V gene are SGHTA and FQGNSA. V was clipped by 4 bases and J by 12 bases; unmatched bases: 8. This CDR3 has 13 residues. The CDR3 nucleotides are TGTGCCAGCAGCTCCCGGACAGGGCTAGGGCAGTTCTTC. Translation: CASSSRTGLGQFF.

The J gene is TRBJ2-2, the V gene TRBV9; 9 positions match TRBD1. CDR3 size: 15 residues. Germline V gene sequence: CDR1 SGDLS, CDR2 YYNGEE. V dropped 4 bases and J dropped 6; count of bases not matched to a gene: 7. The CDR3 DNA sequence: TGTGCCAGCAGCTCAGGGACAGGGAGGGCCGGGGAGCTGTTTTTT. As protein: CASSSGTGRAGELFF.

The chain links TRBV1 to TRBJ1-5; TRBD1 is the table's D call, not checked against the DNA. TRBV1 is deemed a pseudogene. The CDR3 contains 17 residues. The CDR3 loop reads CTSSQEDRGLLNQPQHF. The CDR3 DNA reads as TGCACCAGCAGCCAGGAGGACAGGGGGCTTCTCAATCAGCCCCAGCATTTT.

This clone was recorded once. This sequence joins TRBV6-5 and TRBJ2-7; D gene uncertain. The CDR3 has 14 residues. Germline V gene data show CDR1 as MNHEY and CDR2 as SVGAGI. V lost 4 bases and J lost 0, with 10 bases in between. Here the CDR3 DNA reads TGTGCCAGCAGTTCCGGGCCGAGCTCCTACGAGCAGTACTTC. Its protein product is CASSSGPSSYEQYF.

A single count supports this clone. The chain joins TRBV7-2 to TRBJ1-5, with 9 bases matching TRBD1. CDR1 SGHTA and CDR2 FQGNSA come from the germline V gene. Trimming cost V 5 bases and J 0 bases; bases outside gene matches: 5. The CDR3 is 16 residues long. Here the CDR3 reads CASSEGTGISNQPQHF. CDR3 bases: TGTGCCAGCAGCGAAGGGACAGGGATTAGCAATCAGCCCCAGCATTTT.

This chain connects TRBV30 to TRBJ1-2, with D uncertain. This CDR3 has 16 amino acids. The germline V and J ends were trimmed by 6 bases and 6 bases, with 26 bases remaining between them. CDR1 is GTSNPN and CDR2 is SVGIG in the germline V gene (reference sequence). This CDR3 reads CACDRDFTRDLDGYTF. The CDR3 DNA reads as TGTGCCTGTGACCGCGACTTCACTAGGGATCTGGATGGCTACACCTTC.

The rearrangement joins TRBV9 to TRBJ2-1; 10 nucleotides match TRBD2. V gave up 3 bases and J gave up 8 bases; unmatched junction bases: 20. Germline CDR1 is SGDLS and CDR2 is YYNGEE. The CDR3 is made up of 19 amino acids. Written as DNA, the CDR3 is TGTGCCAGCAGCGAGCCGGAGGGAGGGGCTAGCGGGAGTCTGGATGAGCAGTTCTTC. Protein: CASSEPEGGASGSLDEQFF.

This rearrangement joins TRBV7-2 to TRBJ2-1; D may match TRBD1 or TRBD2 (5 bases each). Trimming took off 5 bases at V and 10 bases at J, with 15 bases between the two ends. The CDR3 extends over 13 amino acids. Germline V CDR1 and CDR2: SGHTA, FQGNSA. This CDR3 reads CASSQARGGEQFF. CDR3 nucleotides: TGTGCCAGCAGCCAAGCCCGGGGCGGGGAGCAGTTCTTC.